This T cell receptor (beta chain) is drawn from a study of blood T cell repertoires in COVID-19. Overall study: Some COVID-19 samples were acute and others convalescent; all came from the United States, Italy and Spain.

In the authors' methods: Amplification from reference gene primers served as the basis for estimated nucleated cell counts. This table comes from immunoSEQ multiplex PCR, and its TCRdb copy is limited to in-frame clones, with some not included. The V and J calls and clone size come from that table; D and trimming were worked out from the DNA. Here the sample spans approximately 210,000 clones, roughly nine tenths being singletons. The V segment lost 2 bases and the J segment 8 bases; nucleotides outside the gene matches: 3. This CDR3 has 15 residues. From germline, CDR1 is SNHLY and CDR2 FYNNEI. This clonotype originated in a woman aged 70-85 years with acute or convalescent COVID-19. Material: peripheral blood. V gene TRBV2 combines with J gene TRBJ2-1; 13 bases line up with TRBD2. The CDR3, as DNA: TGTGCCAGCAGTGAAACTAGCGGGGGGGACCATGAGCAGTTCTTC. Translation gives CASSETSGGDHEQFF.